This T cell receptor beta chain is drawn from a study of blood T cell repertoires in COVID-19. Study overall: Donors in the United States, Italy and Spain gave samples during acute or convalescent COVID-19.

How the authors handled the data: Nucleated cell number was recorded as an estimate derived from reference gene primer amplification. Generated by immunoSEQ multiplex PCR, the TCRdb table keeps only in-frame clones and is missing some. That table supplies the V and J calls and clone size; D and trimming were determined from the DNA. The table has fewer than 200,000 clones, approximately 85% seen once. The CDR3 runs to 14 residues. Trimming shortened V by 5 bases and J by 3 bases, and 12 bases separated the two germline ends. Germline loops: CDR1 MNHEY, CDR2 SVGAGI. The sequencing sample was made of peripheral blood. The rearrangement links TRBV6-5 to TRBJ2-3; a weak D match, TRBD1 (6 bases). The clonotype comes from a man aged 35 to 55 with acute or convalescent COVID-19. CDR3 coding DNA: TGTGCCAGCAGTCAGGGGCGGTGGACAGATACGCAGTATTTT. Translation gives CASSQGRWTDTQYF.